This entry features one T cell receptor (beta chain) sequence. As yet, its antigen is unknown. CDR3 length equals 15 residues. Germline V lookup: CDR1 MRHNA, CDR2 SNTAGT. The data belong to a study of T cell clusters in autoimmune cytopenias. TRB was amplified from around 0.25 ug of peripheral blood genomic DNA per sample. TRB was amplified by touch-down multiplex PCR, primer pools A and B combined. TCRdb reprocessed the multiplex PCR reads; each CDR3 protein has one entry and no DNA is given. The table for this sample gives approximately 3,000 distinct CDR3 sequences. Study outcomes and limitations: Primary autoimmune cytopenia patients appeared to lack physiological T cell clusters present in healthy donors.

This sample was also put to use in a study of T cell repertoires in aging, cancer and after chemotherapy. From that report: Loss of evenness, beyond lost richness, contributed to age-related TCR diversity decline in cancer patients. Rebound thymic output was suggested by rising median generation probability during chemotherapy in each cancer cohort.

The sequence derives from a human donor in good health. The sample taken for sequencing was peripheral blood. The genes are TRBV6-4 and TRBJ2-1; TCRdb names TRBD1, which stays unverified in the absence of DNA. The CDR3 reads CASSTGTGGWNEQFF.